These T cell receptor beta chains were read from a single sample in a study of cytomegalovirus exposure and HLA in healthy donors. The protocol was immunoSEQ multiplex PCR, while the TCRdb copy is restricted to in-frame clones and leaves out a portion. The data hold about 160,000 clones, with around nine tenths observed a single time. Sequencing was carried out using PBMCs. The receptors were gathered from a woman under 30 in good health and CMV-seropositive. CDR3s include the opening cysteine and the closing phenylalanine or tryptophan. D genes are given only for firm matches. Clone size is shown for a subset of rows, as once, few, many or a class of expanded clone.

v_call	j_call	d_call	cdr3_length	clone_size	cdr3_nt	cdr3_aa
TRBV19	TRBJ2-7	.	13	.	TGTGCCAGTAGGGCTTCTGGGGGGTACGAGCAGTACTTC	CASRASGGYEQYF
TRBV6-5	TRBJ1-3	.	12	.	TGTGCCAGCAGCCTTACTGGAAACACCATATATTTT	CASSLTGNTIYF
TRBV2	TRBJ2-5	.	16	.	TGTGCCAGCAGCCCCCCTGTGGGAGGAGTGGGGGAGACCCAGTACTTC	CASSPPVGGVGETQYF
TRBV5-6	TRBJ1-2	.	14	.	TGTGCCAGCATCCTAGGCGGGGGGGACGGTGGCTACACCTTC	CASILGGGDGGYTF
TRBV19	TRBJ1-2	TRBD1	16	.	TGTGCCAGTAGTATAAATGGGGGACAGCTAAACTATGGCTACACCTTC	CASSINGGQLNYGYTF
TRBV7-7	TRBJ2-1	TRBD2	15	.	TGTGCTAGCAGCCCGATAGCGGGAGGGCCGGGGGAGCAGTTCTTC	CASSPIAGGPGEQFF
TRBV28	TRBJ2-3	TRBD2	16	.	TGTGCCAGCAGTCTAGCGGGAGCTGCTCGGACAGATACGCAGTATTTT	CASSLAGAARTDTQYF
TRBV11-2	TRBJ2-1	TRBD2	18	.	TGTGCCAGCAGCCAACCTAAACCGACTAGCGGGAGGCACAATGAGCAGTTCTTC	CASSQPKPTSGRHNEQFF
TRBV4-1	TRBJ1-5	.	16	.	TGCGCCAGCAGCCAAGAGCTTGCGGGATCTTATCAGCCCCAGCATTTT	CASSQELAGSYQPQHF
TRBV14	TRBJ1-3	.	13	.	TGTGCCAGCAGCCAAGACATCAGGGGCCCCATATATTTT	CASSQDIRGPIYF
TRBV18	TRBJ2-7	.	15	.	TGTGCCAGCTCACCACCCGAGACAGGCACCTACGAGCAGTACTTC	CASSPPETGTYEQYF
TRBV6-5	TRBJ1-4	TRBD1	12	.	TGTGCCAGTGGACAGGGTGGGGAAAAACTGTTTTTT	CASGQGGEKLFF
TRBV6-1	TRBJ2-1	TRBD2	13	.	TGTGCCATCGGACTAGCGGGAGGGTATGAGCAGTTCTTC	CAIGLAGGYEQFF
TRBV6-1	TRBJ1-1	.	12	.	TGTGCCAGCACCATTTTTAGAACTGAAGCTTTCTTT	CASTIFRTEAFF
TRBV18	TRBJ2-7	TRBD1	16	once	TGTGCCAGCTCATCTTTTACAGGGGAAGCGTCCTACGAGCAGTACTTC	CASSSFTGEASYEQYF
TRBV27	TRBJ2-7	TRBD2	16	.	TGTGCCAGCAGTTTAGGACTAGCGGGAGAGGTTTACGAGCAGTACTTC	CASSLGLAGEVYEQYF
TRBV7-2	TRBJ2-7	.	15	few	TGTGCCAGCAGCTCCGCGGCGGGGCGCGGCTACGAGCAGTACTTC	CASSSAAGRGYEQYF
TRBV27	TRBJ2-7	TRBD2	15	.	TGTGCCAGCAGTTTATACCCTAGCGGCGCCTACGAGCAGTACTTC	CASSLYPSGAYEQYF
TRBV7-6	TRBJ2-7	TRBD2	17	.	TGTGCCAGCAGCCCCATCGCCTCGGGAAGCGGGATCTACGAGCAGTACTTC	CASSPIASGSGIYEQYF
TRBV4-2	TRBJ2-6	.	17	.	TGTGCCAGCAGCCAAGAAGCCCAGGGTGGCTGGGCCAACGTCCTGACTTTC	CASSQEAQGGWANVLTF
TRBV19	TRBJ2-3	TRBD2	15	.	TGTGCCAGTAGGAGGAACGCGGGAGGTACAGATACGCAGTATTTT	CASRRNAGGTDTQYF
TRBV9	TRBJ2-7	TRBD2	13	.	TGTGCCAGCAGCCGGCCGGGAGGTTACGAGCAGTACTTC	CASSRPGGYEQYF
TRBV9	TRBJ2-7	TRBD2	14	.	TGTGCCACCGGGCCGGGACTAGCGGGAGACGAGCAGTACTTC	CATGPGLAGDEQYF
TRBV7-8	TRBJ2-7	TRBD2	18	.	TGTGCCAGCAGCTTAGGGTATTGGGCTAGCGGGAGTATCTACGAGCAGTACTTC	CASSLGYWASGSIYEQYF
TRBV18	TRBJ2-2	.	16	.	TGTGCCAGCTCAACCACCGTTATCGCCGGCACCGGGGAGCTGTTTTTT	CASSTTVIAGTGELFF
TRBV4-3	TRBJ1-4	TRBD1	13	.	TGCGCCAGCAGCCGCGACAGGGACGAAAAACTGTTTTTT	CASSRDRDEKLFF
TRBV6-5	TRBJ1-5	TRBD1	12	.	TGTGCCAGCAGCCCTGGACAGGGAGGCCAGCATTTT	CASSPGQGGQHF
TRBV28	TRBJ2-4	TRBD1	13	.	TGTGCCAGCAGAGACAGGGGGCAGAACATTCAGTACTTC	CASRDRGQNIQYF
TRBV6-6	TRBJ1-2	.	11	.	TGTGCCAGCGGGCCGATTGATGGCTACACCTTC	CASGPIDGYTF
TRBV6-1	TRBJ2-7	.	15	.	TGTGCCAGCAGTGAAGGTTTCTCTTCCGTCCACGAGCAGTACTTC	CASSEGFSSVHEQYF
TRBV11-3	TRBJ2-7	.	11	.	TGTGCCAGCAGCCGGGGCTACGAGCAGTACTTC	CASSRGYEQYF
TRBV2	TRBJ1-1	.	14	.	TGTGCCAGCAGTGATTGGGGGCTCAACACTGAAGCTTTCTTT	CASSDWGLNTEAFF
TRBV19	TRBJ2-1	TRBD2	14	.	TGTGCCACTTACTCTACCGGGGAGGGAATTGAGCAGTTCTTC	CATYSTGEGIEQFF
TRBV5-1	TRBJ2-2	TRBD2	17	.	TGCGCCAGCAGCCTCCGGACTAGCGGGAGTGACACCGGGGAGCTGTTTTTT	CASSLRTSGSDTGELFF
TRBV18	TRBJ2-1	TRBD1	15	.	TGTGCCAGCTTCCCGGACAGGGGGCCCTACAATGAGCAGTTCTTC	CASFPDRGPYNEQFF
TRBV13	TRBJ1-4	.	12	.	TGTGCCAGCAGCCCCAGAGGGGAAAAACTGTTTTTT	CASSPRGEKLFF
TRBV27	TRBJ1-4	TRBD1	14	.	TGTGCCAGCTCCTGGGACAGGGGTGGTGAAAAACTGTTTTTT	CASSWDRGGEKLFF
TRBV29-1	TRBJ2-1	TRBD1	13	.	TGCAGCGTAGACGACAGGGATGGAAATGAGCAGTTCTTC	CSVDDRDGNEQFF
TRBV27	TRBJ2-7	TRBD1	16	.	TGTGCCAGCAACCCCGGGACAGGGGGTTGGTCCTACGAGCAGTACTTC	CASNPGTGGWSYEQYF
TRBV7-9	TRBJ2-1	.	15	.	TGTGCCAGCAGCTTAGGGCAGGGTTTGATGAATGAGCAGTTCTTC	CASSLGQGLMNEQFF
TRBV5-1	TRBJ1-1	TRBD1	13	.	TGCGCCAGCAGCTTCACAGGGGACACTGAAGCTTTCTTT	CASSFTGDTEAFF
TRBV13	TRBJ2-2	TRBD2	15	.	TGTGCCAGCAGCCTAGCGGGAGGGAACACCGGGGAGCTGTTTTTT	CASSLAGGNTGELFF
TRBV5-1	TRBJ2-1	.	15	.	TGCGCCAGCAGCTTTCTTGGAAACAGCTACAATGAGCAGTTCTTC	CASSFLGNSYNEQFF
TRBV12-2	TRBJ2-6	.	17	.	TGTGCAAGTCGCTTAGCCTCCGACAGGGCTGGGGCCAACGTCCTGACTTTC	CASRLASDRAGANVLTF
TRBV6-6	TRBJ2-5	.	12	once	TGTGCCAGCTCCTCACTAGAAGAGACCCAGTACTTC	CASSSLEETQYF
TRBV2	TRBJ2-7	TRBD2	16	.	TGTGCCAGCAGTGAACCTCCGGGAGGGCCAAGTGAAGAGCAGTACTTC	CASSEPPGGPSEEQYF
TRBV4-2	TRBJ1-4	.	14	.	TGTGCCAGCAGCCCTGGACAGTGGAATGAAAAACTGTTTTTT	CASSPGQWNEKLFF
TRBV25-1	TRBJ2-1	TRBD1	15	.	TGTGCCAGCAGTGAATCCGGGACAGGTAACAATGAGCAGTTCTTC	CASSESGTGNNEQFF
TRBV19	TRBJ1-1	TRBD1	15	.	TGTGCCAGTAGTCAAGTCGGGACAGGGAACACTGAAGCTTTCTTT	CASSQVGTGNTEAFF
TRBV27	TRBJ1-1	.	13	.	TGTGCCAGCAGTTTATATTCAGGGGTGGAAGCTTTCTTT	CASSLYSGVEAFF
TRBV9	TRBJ2-3	.	13	.	TGTGCCAGCAGCCCCAGACCCGGGGATACGCAGTATTTT	CASSPRPGDTQYF
TRBV6-1	TRBJ2-5	.	14	.	TGTGCCAGCGACGCCGGCAGGCGCGGGGAGACCCAGTACTTC	CASDAGRRGETQYF
TRBV5-4	TRBJ1-2	.	17	.	TGTGCCAGCAGCTTACAGGGTGGGGTACCGCATAACTATGGCTACACCTTC	CASSLQGGVPHNYGYTF
TRBV14	TRBJ2-1	TRBD2	17	.	TGTGCCAGCAGCCACCTAGAGCGGGAGTATTGGTTCAATGAGCAGTTCTTC	CASSHLEREYWFNEQFF
TRBV5-1	TRBJ1-2	TRBD1	14	.	TGCGCCAGCAGCTTGTCGGGACAGAATTATGGCTACACCTTC	CASSLSGQNYGYTF
TRBV9	TRBJ1-1	.	16	.	TGTGCCAGCAGCGTAGAACAGGACCCCATGAACACTGAAGCTTTCTTT	CASSVEQDPMNTEAFF
TRBV7-3	TRBJ1-1	.	13	.	TGTGCCAGCAGCTTCGGGGGTAACACTGAAGCTTTCTTT	CASSFGGNTEAFF